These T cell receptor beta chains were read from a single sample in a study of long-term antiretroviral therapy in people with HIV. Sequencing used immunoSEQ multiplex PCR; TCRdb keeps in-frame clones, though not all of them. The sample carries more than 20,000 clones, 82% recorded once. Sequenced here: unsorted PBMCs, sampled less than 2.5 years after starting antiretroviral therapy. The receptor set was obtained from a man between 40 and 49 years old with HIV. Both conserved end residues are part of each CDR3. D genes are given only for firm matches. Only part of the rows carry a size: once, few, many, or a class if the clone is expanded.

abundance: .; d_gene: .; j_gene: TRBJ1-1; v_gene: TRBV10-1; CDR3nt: TGCGCCAGCAGCCCTTTCAGGAACCCCATGAACACTGAAGCTTTCTTT; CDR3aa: CASSPFRNPMNTEAFF
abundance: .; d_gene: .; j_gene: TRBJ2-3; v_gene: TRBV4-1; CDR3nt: TGCGCCAGCAGCCAGGGCGGGTGGTCAGATACGCAGTATTTT; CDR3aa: CASSQGGWSDTQYF
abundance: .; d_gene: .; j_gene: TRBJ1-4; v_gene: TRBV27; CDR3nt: TGTGCCAGCAATCCTCCTGACAGATCCCAAAGGCATGAAAAACTGTTTTTT; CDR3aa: CASNPPDRSQRHEKLFF
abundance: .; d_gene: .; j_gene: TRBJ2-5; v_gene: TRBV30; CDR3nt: TGTGCCTGGAGTGTCCAGCGGTCAGGGGGGGAGACCCAGTACTTC; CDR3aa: CAWSVQRSGGETQYF
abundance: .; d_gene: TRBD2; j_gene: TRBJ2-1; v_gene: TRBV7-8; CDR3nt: TGTGCCAGCAGCATTCCGGGACTAGCGAACCTCTTC; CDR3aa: CASSIPGLANLF
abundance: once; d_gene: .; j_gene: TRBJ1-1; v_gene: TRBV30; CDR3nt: TGTGCCTGGAGTGTAAGGGAGAACACTGAAGCTTTCTTT; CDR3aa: CAWSVRENTEAFF
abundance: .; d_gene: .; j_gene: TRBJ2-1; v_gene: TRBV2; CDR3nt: TGTGCCAGCAGTGAAGCGGGGGCTAGTAGCGATGAGCAGTTCTTC; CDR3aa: CASSEAGASSDEQFF
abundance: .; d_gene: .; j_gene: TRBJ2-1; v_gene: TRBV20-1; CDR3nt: TGCAGTGCTAGAGAGGGCCATGAGCAGTTCTTC; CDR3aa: CSAREGHEQFF
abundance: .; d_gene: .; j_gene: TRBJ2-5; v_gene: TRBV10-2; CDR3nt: TGCGCCAGCTGGGGGGGCGGGGTAGAGACCCAGTACTTC; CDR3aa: CASWGGGVETQYF
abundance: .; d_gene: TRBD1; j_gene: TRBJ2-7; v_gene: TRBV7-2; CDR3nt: TGTGCCAGCAGCTTAGGTGACAGGGGGTTTCCCTACGAGCAGTACTTC; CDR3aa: CASSLGDRGFPYEQYF
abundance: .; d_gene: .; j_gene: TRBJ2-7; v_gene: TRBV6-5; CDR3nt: TGTGCCAGCAGTTACGGTGTGGCAGTACCTTCCTACGAGCAGTACTTC; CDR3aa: CASSYGVAVPSYEQYF
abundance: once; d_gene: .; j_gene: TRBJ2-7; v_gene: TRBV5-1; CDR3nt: TGCGCCAGCAGCTCCTCCCCGGGGCAGGGACTTTACGAGCAGTACTTC; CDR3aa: CASSSSPGQGLYEQYF
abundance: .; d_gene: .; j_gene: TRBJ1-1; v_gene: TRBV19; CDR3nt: TGTGCCAGTAGTATAGCTCCACTATTGAACACTGAAGCTTTCTTT; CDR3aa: CASSIAPLLNTEAFF
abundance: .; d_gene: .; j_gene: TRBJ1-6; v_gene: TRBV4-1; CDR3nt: TGCGCCAGCAGCCAAGAATCACGCTCTCTGTCACCCCTCCACTTT; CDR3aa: CASSQESRSLSPLHF
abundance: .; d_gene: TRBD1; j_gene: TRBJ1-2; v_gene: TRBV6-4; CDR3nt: TGTGCCAGCAGTGGACAGGGGTATGGCTACACCTTC; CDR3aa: CASSGQGYGYTF
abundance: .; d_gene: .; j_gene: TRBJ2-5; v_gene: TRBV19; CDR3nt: TGTGCCAGTGGACCGTGGGGGGAGACCCAGTACTTC; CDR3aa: CASGPWGETQYF
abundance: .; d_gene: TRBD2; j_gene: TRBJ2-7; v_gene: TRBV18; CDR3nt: TGTGCCAGCTCAATGCGACCGACTAGCGGGAGTACCTACGAGCAGTACTTC; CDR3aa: CASSMRPTSGSTYEQYF
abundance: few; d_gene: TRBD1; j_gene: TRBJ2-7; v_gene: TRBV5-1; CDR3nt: TGCGCCAGCAGCTGGCCGCTGGGACAGCCAAACTACGAGCAGTACTTC; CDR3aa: CASSWPLGQPNYEQYF
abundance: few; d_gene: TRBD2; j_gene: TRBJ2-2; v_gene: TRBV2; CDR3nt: TGTGCCAGCAGTGCCGGGACTAGACCATCCACCGGGGAGCTGTTTTTT; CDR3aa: CASSAGTRPSTGELFF
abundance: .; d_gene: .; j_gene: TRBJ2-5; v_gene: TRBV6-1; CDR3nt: TGTGCCAGCGACGGTGGGACAAAAGAGACCCAGTACTTC; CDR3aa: CASDGGTKETQYF